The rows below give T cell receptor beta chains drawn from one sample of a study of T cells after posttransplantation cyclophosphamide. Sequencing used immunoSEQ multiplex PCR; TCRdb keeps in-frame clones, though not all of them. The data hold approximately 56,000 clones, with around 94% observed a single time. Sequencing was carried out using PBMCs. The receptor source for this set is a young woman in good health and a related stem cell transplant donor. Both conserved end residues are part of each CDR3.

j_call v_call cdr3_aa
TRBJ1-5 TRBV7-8 CASRLGASNQPQHF
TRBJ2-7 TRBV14 CASSLSGVDYEQYF
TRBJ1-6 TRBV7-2 CASSPKTGQSSYNSPLHF
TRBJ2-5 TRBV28 CASSFLQGSETQYF
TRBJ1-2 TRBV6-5 CASSRAGGGYGYTF
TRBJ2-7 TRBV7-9 CASSFTRYEQYF
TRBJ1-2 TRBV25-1 CASSENPNQGIDYGYTF
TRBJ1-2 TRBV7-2 CASSLGGGTGRYGYTF
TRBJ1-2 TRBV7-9 CASSFGEQGLYGYTF
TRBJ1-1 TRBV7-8 CASSRVGGQRSTEAFF
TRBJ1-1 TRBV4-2 CASSHSPRGTEAFF
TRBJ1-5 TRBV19 CASSMGRAYQPQHF
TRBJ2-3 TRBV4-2 CASSQDSGTSGGEADTQYF
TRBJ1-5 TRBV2 CASSDRGRNQPQHF
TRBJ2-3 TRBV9 CASRASGGAQYF
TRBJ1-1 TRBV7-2 CASSIVGLEAFF
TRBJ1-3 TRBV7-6 CASSLGQDGNTIYF
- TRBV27 CASSLKTRGLVPLTEQYF
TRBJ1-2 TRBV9 CASSVAGQTNYGYTF
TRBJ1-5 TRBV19 CASSARHHSNQPQHF
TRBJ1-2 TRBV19 CASHILQPTGTHYGYTF
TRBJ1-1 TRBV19 CASSIENRVITEAFF
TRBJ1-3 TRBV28 CASSTPWGGSGNTIYF
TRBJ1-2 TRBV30 CAWSPKGQGEIGYTF
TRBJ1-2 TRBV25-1 CASSEWGLGYGYTF
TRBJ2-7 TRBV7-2 CASSPGTGGREQYF
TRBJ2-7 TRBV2 CASPPGRDRASYEQYF
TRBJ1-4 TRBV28 CASSLASQGHEKLFF
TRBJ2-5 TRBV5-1 CASSYILAGQETQYF
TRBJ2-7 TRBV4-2 CASSQARQGAAYEQYF
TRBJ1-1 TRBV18 CASSPSSGIGAFF
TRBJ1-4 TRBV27 CASSLRRVRATFEKLFF
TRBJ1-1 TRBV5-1 CASSLGGTVYEAFF
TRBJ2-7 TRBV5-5 CASSLPSYEQYF
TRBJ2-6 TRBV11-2 CASSLRVASLSGANVLTF
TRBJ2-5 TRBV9 CASRRTEQETQYF
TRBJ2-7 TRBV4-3 CASSLSQGREQYF
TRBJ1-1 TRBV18 CASSPGTGSIVGAFF
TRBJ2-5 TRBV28 CASSFGGLAVSLQETQYF
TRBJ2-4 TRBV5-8 CASSYGGTKNIQYF
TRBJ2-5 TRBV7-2 CASSLAVTAGQETQYF
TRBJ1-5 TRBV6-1 CASLGQPQHF
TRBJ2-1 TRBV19 CASSIGAGEGNEQFF
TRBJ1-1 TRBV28 CASPSSRDMRNTNTEAFF
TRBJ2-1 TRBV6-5 CASTKGTWDEQFF
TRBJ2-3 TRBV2 CASKELVSTDTQYF
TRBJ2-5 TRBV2 CASRGLLGLAGGPGQETQYF
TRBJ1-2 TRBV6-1 CASSGFMGTGGTYGYTF
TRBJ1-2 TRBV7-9 CASSSTGTGINYGYTF
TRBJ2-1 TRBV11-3 CASSLSGLASNEQFF
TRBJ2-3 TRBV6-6 CASRDSGGATDTQYF
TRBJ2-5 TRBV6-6 CASSYGTGAGETQYF
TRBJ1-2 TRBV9 CASSMGQGNYGYTF
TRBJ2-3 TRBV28 CASSLLARSTHTQYF
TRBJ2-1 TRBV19 CASAGTGQVNEQFF